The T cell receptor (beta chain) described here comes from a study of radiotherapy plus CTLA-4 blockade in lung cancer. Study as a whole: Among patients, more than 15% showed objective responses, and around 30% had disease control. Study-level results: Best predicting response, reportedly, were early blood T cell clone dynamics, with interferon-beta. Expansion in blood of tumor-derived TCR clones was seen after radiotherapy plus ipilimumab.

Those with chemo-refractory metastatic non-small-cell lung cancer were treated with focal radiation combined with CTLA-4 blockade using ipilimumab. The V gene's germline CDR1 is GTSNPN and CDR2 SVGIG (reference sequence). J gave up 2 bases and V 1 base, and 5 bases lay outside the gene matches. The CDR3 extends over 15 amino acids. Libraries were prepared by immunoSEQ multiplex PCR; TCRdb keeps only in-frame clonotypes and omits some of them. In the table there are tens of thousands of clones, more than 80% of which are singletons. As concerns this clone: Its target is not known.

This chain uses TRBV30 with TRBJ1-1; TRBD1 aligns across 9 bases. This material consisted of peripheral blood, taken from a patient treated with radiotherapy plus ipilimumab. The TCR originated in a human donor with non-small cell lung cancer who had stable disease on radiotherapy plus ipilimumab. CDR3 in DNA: TGTGCCTGGAGTGCTGGGACAGGGATTAACACTGAAGCTTTCTTT. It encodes CAWSAGTGINTEAFF. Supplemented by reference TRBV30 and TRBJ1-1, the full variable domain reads SQTIHQWPATLVQPVGSPLSLECTVEGTSNPNLYWYRQAAGRGLQLLFYSVGIGQISSEVPQNLSASRPQDRQFILSSKKLLLSDSGFYLCAWSAGTGINTEAFFGQGTRLTVV.